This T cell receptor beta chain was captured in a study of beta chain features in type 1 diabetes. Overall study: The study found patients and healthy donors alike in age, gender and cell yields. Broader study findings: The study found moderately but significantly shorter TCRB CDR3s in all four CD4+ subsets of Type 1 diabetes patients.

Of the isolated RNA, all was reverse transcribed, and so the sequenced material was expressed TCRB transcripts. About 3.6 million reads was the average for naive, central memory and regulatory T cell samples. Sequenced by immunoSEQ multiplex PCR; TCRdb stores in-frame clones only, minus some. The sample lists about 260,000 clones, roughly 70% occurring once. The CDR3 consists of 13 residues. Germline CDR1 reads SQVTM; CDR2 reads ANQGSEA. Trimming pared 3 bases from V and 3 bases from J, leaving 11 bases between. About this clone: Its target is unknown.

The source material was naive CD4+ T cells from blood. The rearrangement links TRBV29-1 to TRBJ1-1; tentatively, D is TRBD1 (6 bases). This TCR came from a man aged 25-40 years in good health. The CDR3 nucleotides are TGCAGCGTTGATTCAGGGGTCGACACTGAAGCTTTCTTT. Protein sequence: CSVDSGVDTEAFF.